This TCR beta chain was identified in a study of vaccination and CD4 T cells after COVID-19. Across the study: The convalescent population consisted of six males and four females, two of whom were of Hispanic ethnicity. SARS-CoV-2, HCoV-NL63, HCoV-OC43 and HCoV-229E supplied the overlapping spike peptides used to stimulate cells.

Details on this clonotype: The antigen remains unidentified.

Documented treatment: approximately nine-day PBMC culture with coronavirus spike peptide pools or control peptides (ViraFEST assay). It was with 9 to 10 IU/ml IL-2 and around 10 ug/ml peptide pools that 1.5 million to 2.5 million PBMCs per well were cultured. Sequenced with the Oncomine TCR Beta short-read assay was DNA taken from cultured CD4+ T cells. TCRdb ran MiXCR on the PCR reads and lists one entry per CDR3 protein. The sample records 15,000 or so distinct CDR3 sequences, 60% to 80% being singletons. This CDR3 has 15 residues. Trimming took 8 bases from V and 4 from J, leaving 18 bases between them. CDR1 and CDR2 from the germline V gene are SNHLY and FYNNEI.

The rearrangement links TRBV2 to TRBJ1-3; D unclear. The sequencing sample was made of CD4+ T cells from blood, cultured in vitro. This TCR was sampled from a human donor who had recovered from COVID-19. CDR3: CASSSQTHSGNTIYF. CDR3 DNA sequence: TGTGCCAGCTCCTCCCAGACCCATTCAGGAAACACCATATATTTT.